This TCR beta chain originates from a study of blood T cell repertoires in COVID-19. Study as a whole: Samples came from the United States, Italy and Spain, spanning acute and convalescent COVID-19.

The germline V gene encodes CDR1 SNHLY and CDR2 FYNNEI. The CDR3 extends over 14 amino acids. Trimming took 6 bases from V and 10 from J; bases not matched to a gene: 6. In the original processing: Estimated nucleated cell counts came from reference gene primer amplification. Sequencing used immunoSEQ multiplex PCR; TCRdb keeps in-frame clones, though not all of them. Clone size and V and J calls were adopted from that table, with D and trimming inferred from the DNA. Among nearly 70,000 clones listed, 75% to 95% were seen once. Sequencing input: peripheral blood. The chain has TRBV2 and TRBJ1-6; 10 nucleotides line up with TRBD1. The TCR was taken from a man in his forties with COVID-19, enrolled during active disease. The DNA of the CDR3 is TGTGCCAGCAGCTCGACAGGGGGCGAGTCACCCCTCCACTTT. It is translated as CASSSTGGESPLHF.